This is a list of T cell receptor beta chains from one sample in a study of T cells in Graves' hyperthyroidism and ophthalmopathy. TCRdb independently ran MiXCR on the multiplex PCR reads; one entry per CDR3 protein. The sample includes around 450,000 distinct CDR3 sequences, 15% to 18% of them seen just once. The specimen sequenced was blood. These receptors originate from a woman aged 18-29 years with Graves' hyperthyroidism. CDR3s include the opening cysteine and the closing phenylalanine or tryptophan. D genes are given only for firm matches. The size of a clone is reported for some rows only, either as once, few or many, or as a class for expanded clones.

V gene: TRBV28
D gene: TRBD1
clone size: many
J gene: TRBJ1-6
CDR3 DNA: TGTGCCAGCAGTTCCGGGACAGCGGCGCTTAATTCACCCCTCCACTTT
CDR3 protein: CASSSGTAALNSPLHF

V gene: TRBV10-3
D gene: TRBD1
clone size: many
J gene: TRBJ1-1
CDR3 DNA: TGTGCCATCAGTGCGTGGACAGGGGACACTGAAGCTTTCTTT
CDR3 protein: CAISAWTGDTEAFF

V gene: TRBV29-1
D gene: TRBD1
clone size: many
J gene: TRBJ2-5
CDR3 DNA: TGCAGCGTCGGGGGATCCGGGACAGGCCGAGAAGAGACCCAGTACTTC
CDR3 protein: CSVGGSGTGREETQYF

V gene: TRBV12-3/TRBV12-4
D gene: TRBD1
clone size: many
J gene: TRBJ1-1
CDR3 DNA: TGTGCCAGCAGTTTGACAGCAGGGGGGAACACTGAAGCTTTCTTT
CDR3 protein: CASSLTAGGNTEAFF

V gene: TRBV12-3/TRBV12-4
D gene: NA
clone size: few
J gene: TRBJ2-1
CDR3 DNA: TGTGCCAGCGTCGCCTACAATGAGCAGTTCTTC
CDR3 protein: CASVAYNEQFF

V gene: TRBV20-1
D gene: TRBD1
clone size: many
J gene: TRBJ1-5
CDR3 DNA: TGCAGTTCGGGGGACAGGGGTGGGCCCCAGCATTTT
CDR3 protein: CSSGDRGGPQHF

V gene: TRBV20-1
D gene: NA
clone size: many
J gene: TRBJ2-5
CDR3 DNA: TGCAGTGGGGCCCGGGACGCACCATACCAAGAGACCCAGTACTTC
CDR3 protein: CSGARDAPYQETQYF

V gene: TRBV6-2/TRBV6-3
D gene: NA
clone size: many
J gene: TRBJ2-1
CDR3 DNA: TGTGCCAGCAGTTACTCGAAGGCAGGATTGCGGCAGTTCTTC
CDR3 protein: CASSYSKAGLRQFF

V gene: TRBV6-2/TRBV6-3
D gene: NA
clone size: NA
J gene: TRBJ1-6
CDR3 DNA: TGTGCCAGCAGTTACTCGAAACCATCACCCCTCCACTTT
CDR3 protein: CASSYSKPSPLHF

V gene: TRBV28
D gene: TRBD2
clone size: many
J gene: TRBJ2-1
CDR3 DNA: TGTGCCAGCACCCTACGGACGGGAGGGGGTGAGCAGTTCTTC
CDR3 protein: CASTLRTGGGEQFF

V gene: TRBV27
D gene: NA
clone size: many
J gene: TRBJ1-1
CDR3 DNA: TGTGCCAGCAGTTTAGCCCCTGGGGGGGCGAACACTGAAGCTTTCTTT
CDR3 protein: CASSLAPGGANTEAFF

V gene: TRBV15
D gene: NA
clone size: NA
J gene: TRBJ2-5
CDR3 DNA: TGTGCCACCAGCAGAGATTTCGGGGGTGGTGTATCGTACTTC
CDR3 protein: CATSRDFGGGVSYF

V gene: TRBV29-1
D gene: NA
clone size: many
J gene: TRBJ1-2
CDR3 DNA: TGCAGCGTTGAACTGCCCGCTAACTATGGCTACACCTTC
CDR3 protein: CSVELPANYGYTF

V gene: TRBV20-1
D gene: TRBD1
clone size: NA
J gene: TRBJ2-3
CDR3 DNA: TGCAGTGCAGGACAGGTTTTCGCAGATACGCAGTATTTT
CDR3 protein: CSAGQVFADTQYF

V gene: TRBV20-1
D gene: TRBD1
clone size: many
J gene: TRBJ1-1
CDR3 DNA: TGCAGTGCTAGAGACTGGGGACAGGGAGAGAACACTGAAGCTTTCTTT
CDR3 protein: CSARDWGQGENTEAFF

V gene: TRBV6-1
D gene: NA
clone size: many
J gene: TRBJ1-5
CDR3 DNA: TGTGCCAGCGCCCGTGAGAAAATCGTTGACAATCAGCCCCAGCATTTT
CDR3 protein: CASAREKIVDNQPQHF

V gene: TRBV6-1
D gene: NA
clone size: few
J gene: TRBJ1-5
CDR3 DNA: TGTGCCAGCAGTTCTAGGGGGGGTGGAAGAAGCAATCAGCCCCAGCATTTT
CDR3 protein: CASSSRGGGRSNQPQHF

V gene: TRBV14
D gene: NA
clone size: few
J gene: TRBJ2-2
CDR3 DNA: TGTGCCAGCAGCCACCCCCAGGTGAACACCGGGGAGCTGTTTTTT
CDR3 protein: CASSHPQVNTGELFF

V gene: TRBV3-1
D gene: NA
clone size: many
J gene: TRBJ1-2
CDR3 DNA: TGTGCCAGCAGCCAATTTGGGCTCGGCTACACCTTC
CDR3 protein: CASSQFGLGYTF

V gene: TRBV4-2
D gene: NA
clone size: NA
J gene: TRBJ2-1
CDR3 DNA: TGTGCCAGCAGCCAAGAAGACAAGTTGGACAATGAGCAGTTCTTC
CDR3 protein: CASSQEDKLDNEQFF

V gene: TRBV5-6
D gene: TRBD1
clone size: NA
J gene: TRBJ1-1
CDR3 DNA: TGTGCCAGCAGCTTAACAGGGGGCGCTGAAGCTTTCTTT
CDR3 protein: CASSLTGGAEAFF

V gene: TRBV6-1
D gene: TRBD2
clone size: many
J gene: TRBJ2-5
CDR3 DNA: TGTGCCAGCAGTTTAAGGGACTACCGCCAATTCCAAGAGACCCAGTACTTC
CDR3 protein: CASSLRDYRQFQETQYF

V gene: TRBV20-1
D gene: NA
clone size: NA
J gene: TRBJ1-3
CDR3 DNA: TGCAGTGCTAGAGTTGGGGAAGCCATATATTTT
CDR3 protein: CSARVGEAIYF

V gene: TRBV6-2/TRBV6-3
D gene: NA
clone size: few
J gene: TRBJ2-5
CDR3 DNA: TGTGCCAGCAGTACGGGACTGATTCAAGAGACCCAGTACTTC
CDR3 protein: CASSTGLIQETQYF

V gene: TRBV6-1
D gene: NA
clone size: NA
J gene: TRBJ2-1
CDR3 DNA: TGTGCCAGTTCGTTGGTATGGGGGGCACGAAATGAGCAGTTCTTC
CDR3 protein: CASSLVWGARNEQFF

V gene: TRBV19
D gene: TRBD1
clone size: NA
J gene: TRBJ1-2
CDR3 DNA: TGTGCCAGTAGATCCGGGACAGGGGGCGGTGGCTACACCTTC
CDR3 protein: CASRSGTGGGGYTF

V gene: TRBV7-2
D gene: NA
clone size: many
J gene: TRBJ2-5
CDR3 DNA: TGTGCCAGCAGCTTAGTACGGGGCTCCCAAGAGACCCAGTACTTC
CDR3 protein: CASSLVRGSQETQYF

V gene: TRBV11-2
D gene: TRBD1
clone size: many
J gene: TRBJ1-5
CDR3 DNA: TGTGCCAGCAGCCCGATTACGGGACAGCGCAATCAGCCCCAGCATTTT
CDR3 protein: CASSPITGQRNQPQHF

V gene: TRBV19
D gene: NA
clone size: NA
J gene: TRBJ1-5
CDR3 DNA: TGTGCCAGTCACAGGGCGGGGGGTCGGAATCAGCCCCAGCATTTT
CDR3 protein: CASHRAGGRNQPQHF

V gene: TRBV18
D gene: NA
clone size: many
J gene: TRBJ1-1
CDR3 DNA: TGTGCCAGCTCACCACCTCAGGGCTTAGAAACTGAAGCTTTCTTT
CDR3 protein: CASSPPQGLETEAFF

V gene: TRBV7-3
D gene: NA
clone size: few
J gene: TRBJ2-3
CDR3 DNA: TGTGCCAGCAGCTTATTCCCGGATACGCAGTATTTT
CDR3 protein: CASSLFPDTQYF

V gene: TRBV20-1
D gene: NA
clone size: few
J gene: TRBJ2-1
CDR3 DNA: TGCAGTGCCCTTGGGGGGGCCGAACTGTCCAATGAGCAGTTCTTC
CDR3 protein: CSALGGAELSNEQFF

V gene: TRBV6-1
D gene: TRBD2
clone size: NA
J gene: TRBJ2-5
CDR3 DNA: TGTGCCAGCAGTGAAGTTGCGGGGGATCCGGGGACCCAGTACTTC
CDR3 protein: CASSEVAGDPGTQYF

V gene: TRBV28
D gene: TRBD1
clone size: many
J gene: TRBJ1-2
CDR3 DNA: TGTGCCAGCAGTGCACCATACAGGGGAGTGAGTGGCTACACCTTC
CDR3 protein: CASSAPYRGVSGYTF

V gene: TRBV12-3/TRBV12-4
D gene: NA
clone size: many
J gene: TRBJ2-3
CDR3 DNA: TGTGCCAGCAGTTCGTACGGGGGATATGCGAATACGCAGTATTTT
CDR3 protein: CASSSYGGYANTQYF

V gene: TRBV20-1
D gene: NA
clone size: few
J gene: TRBJ2-5
CDR3 DNA: TGCAGTGCTAGTACAGGGGACTTCCAAGAGACCCAGTACTTC
CDR3 protein: CSASTGDFQETQYF

V gene: TRBV27
D gene: TRBD1
clone size: NA
J gene: TRBJ2-7
CDR3 DNA: TGTGCCAGCAGTCCAACCCGGGACAGGGACTACGAGCAGTACTTC
CDR3 protein: CASSPTRDRDYEQYF

V gene: TRBV24-1
D gene: TRBD2
clone size: many
J gene: TRBJ2-1
CDR3 DNA: TGTGCCACCAGTGAGAGCGGGAGGGCCTGGAATGAGCAGTTCTTC
CDR3 protein: CATSESGRAWNEQFF

V gene: TRBV11-2
D gene: TRBD1
clone size: many
J gene: TRBJ2-5
CDR3 DNA: TGTGCCAGTCGGTCGTGGGACAGGCCTAATGGGACCCAGTACTTC
CDR3 protein: CASRSWDRPNGTQYF

V gene: TRBV24-1
D gene: NA
clone size: few
J gene: TRBJ2-1
CDR3 DNA: TGTGCCACGACGAACCCAAACAACAATGAGCAGTTCTTC
CDR3 protein: CATTNPNNNEQFF

V gene: TRBV28
D gene: NA
clone size: many
J gene: TRBJ2-1
CDR3 DNA: TGTGCCAGCAGTCCCTCAAGTCTGCGAGAGCAGTTCTTC
CDR3 protein: CASSPSSLREQFF

V gene: TRBV2
D gene: NA
clone size: many
J gene: TRBJ1-5
CDR3 DNA: TGTGCCAGCAGTGTAACAGTTAGCAATCAGCCCCAGCATTTT
CDR3 protein: CASSVTVSNQPQHF

V gene: TRBV27
D gene: NA
clone size: NA
J gene: TRBJ1-6
CDR3 DNA: TGTGCCAGCAGTTTATATCCAGATCCTTATTCACCCCTCCACTTT
CDR3 protein: CASSLYPDPYSPLHF

V gene: TRBV19
D gene: NA
clone size: few
J gene: TRBJ1-1
CDR3 DNA: TGTGCCAGTAGTATCTACATGGGGGTCACTGAAGCTTTCTTT
CDR3 protein: CASSIYMGVTEAFF

V gene: TRBV14
D gene: NA
clone size: NA
J gene: TRBJ2-3
CDR3 DNA: TGTGCCAGCAGCCAACTTGCCGGGGCGAGCACAGATACGCAGTATTTT
CDR3 protein: CASSQLAGASTDTQYF